This TCR beta chain was found in a study of stem cell transplantation in POMP-related autoinflammatory disease. Study context: Impaired MHC class I-dependent CD8+ differentiation was hypothesized from defective thymoproteasomes. Notes on the study in general: Patients with PRAID showed a restricted number of unique TRB V-J gene pairings.

On this clone: Its antigen is currently unknown.

Profiled with immunoSEQ multiplex PCR; TCRdb holds only in-frame clones, not every one. The table records some 30,000 clones, 85% to 90% of them present only once. PRAID combined immunodeficiency and autoinflammation. With 2 bases removed from V and 5 bases from J, the gap between germline ends came to 15 bases. CDR3 length equals 15 residues. Germline CDR1 and CDR2: SEHNR and FQNEAQ (reference sequence). The clonotype was recovered from a human donor with POMP-related autoinflammation and immune dysregulation (PRAID). The specimen was CD4+ T cells from PBMCs, collected before stem cell transplantation. The chain is built from TRBV7-9 and TRBJ2-5; maybe TRBD1 (5 bases). As DNA, the CDR3 is TGTGCCAGCAGCTTATACCTCCGACAGAGGGAGACCCAGTACTTC. Protein: CASSLYLRQRETQYF.